The subject of this entry is one T cell receptor beta chain. Its antigen is not known. These data are taken from a study of cytomegalovirus exposure and HLA in healthy donors. Study information: HLA-typed donors were the source of approximately 85 million unique TCRs held in an early data release.

Study observations and caveats: In a later analysis, V- and J-gene trimming of beta chains associated with a DCLRE1C missense variant, replicated independently. A few CMV-associated chains were confirmed in vitro to be specific for CMV antigens.

CDR3 length: 14 residues. The ends were cut back, 5 bases at V and 1 base at J, with 11 bases in the middle. Germline V gene sequence: CDR1 SNHLY, CDR2 FYNNEI. Primers for the PCR totalled 60 Vbeta and 13 Jbeta. TCRdb's table, derived via immunoSEQ multiplex PCR, lists solely in-frame clones and lacks some. The table includes fewer than 150,000 clones, around 70% detected once. The chain combines TRBV2 with TRBJ1-1, with D maybe TRBD1 (5 bases). This receptor was identified in a woman aged 40-49 years in good health and CMV-seronegative. Source material: PBMCs. The CDR3 sequence is CASSKGLRNTEAFF. The CDR3 DNA reads as TGTGCCAGCAGTAAGGGACTGAGGAACACTGAAGCTTTCTTT.